This T cell receptor (beta chain) was retrieved from a study of T cells in localized non-small cell lung cancer. In its sample, this clone was seen once. Here immunoSEQ multiplex PCR was the method, and the copy in TCRdb shows in-frame clones only, minus some. The repertoire holds 45,000 to 70,000 clones, with 75% to 90% as singletons. V lost 2 bases, J lost 6 bases, and 11 bases lay in between. This CDR3 has 13 amino acids. Germline V gene sequence: CDR1 MNHNS, CDR2 SASEGT. The receptor was isolated from a woman between 40 and 69 years old with stage I lung adenocarcinoma. This chain links TRBV6-1 with TRBJ2-7; perhaps TRBD1 as D (6 bases). Sequenced material: peripheral blood, taken before any cancer treatment. Here the CDR3 DNA reads TGTGCCAGCAGTGAAACAGGGTCCGTCGAGCAGTACTTC. It yields the protein CASSETGSVEQYF.